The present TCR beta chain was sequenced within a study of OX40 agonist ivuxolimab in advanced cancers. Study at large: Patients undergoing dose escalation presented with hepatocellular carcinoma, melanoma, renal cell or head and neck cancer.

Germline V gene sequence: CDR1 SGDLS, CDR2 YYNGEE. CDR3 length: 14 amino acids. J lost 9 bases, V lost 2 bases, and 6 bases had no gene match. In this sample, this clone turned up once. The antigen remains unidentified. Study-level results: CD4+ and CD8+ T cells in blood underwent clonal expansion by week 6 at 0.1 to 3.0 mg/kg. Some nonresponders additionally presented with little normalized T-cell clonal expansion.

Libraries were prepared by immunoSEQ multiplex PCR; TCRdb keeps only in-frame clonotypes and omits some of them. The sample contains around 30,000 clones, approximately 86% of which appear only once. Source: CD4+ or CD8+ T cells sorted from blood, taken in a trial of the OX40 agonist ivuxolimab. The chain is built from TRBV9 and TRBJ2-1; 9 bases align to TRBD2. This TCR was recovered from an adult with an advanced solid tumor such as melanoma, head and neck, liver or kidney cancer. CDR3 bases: TGTGCCAGCAGCGTGGCGGGGGGGAGTCTTGAGCAGTTCTTC. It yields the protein CASSVAGGSLEQFF.